What follows are 4 T cell receptor beta chains derived from one specimen sequenced in a study of blood T cell repertoires in COVID-19. Data came from immunoSEQ multiplex PCR; TCRdb stores just in-frame clones and leaves some out. This repertoire shows some 99,000 clones, over 70% found once; its top ten account for about 6.6%. Sequencing used peripheral blood. The receptor source for this set is a woman aged 50 to 60 with acute or convalescent COVID-19.

This clone was picked up a small number of times. The chain combines TRBV13 with TRBJ1-2; 8 bases map to TRBD1. Germline-derived CDR1 and CDR2 are PRHDT and FYEKMQ (reference sequence). The V gene end was trimmed by 5 bases and the J gene end by 6 bases; junction bases not matched to a gene: 5. This CDR3 comprises 13 residues. The CDR3 sequence: CASSPPTGDGYTF. The CDR3 nucleotides are TGTGCCAGCAGCCCCCCGACAGGGGATGGCTACACCTTC.

This sequence joins TRBV18 and TRBJ2-3; 11 bases match TRBD2. With 1 base clipped from V and 3 bases from J, the junction kept 3 bases outside the gene matches. Germline V lookup: CDR1 KGHSH, CDR2 LQKENI. The CDR3 sequence is 16 residues long. Here the CDR3 DNA reads TGTGCCAGCTCACCACAACTAGCGGGGGCAACAGATACGCAGTATTTT. Its protein is CASSPQLAGATDTQYF.

The V gene is TRBV19, the J gene TRBJ1-4, with D possibly matching TRBD1 (5 bases). Trimming removed 6 bases from V and 7 bases from J, with 15 bases in between. CDR1 and CDR2 (germline): LNHDA, SQIVND (reference sequence). The CDR3 is 14 residues long. The CDR3 DNA is TGTGCCAGTAGCACCCGGGACTTTTTTGAAAAACTGTTTTTT. It codes for CASSTRDFFEKLFF.

The V call is TRBV2, the J call TRBJ2-1; 12 nucleotides line up with TRBD2. Germline CDR1 is SNHLY and CDR2 is FYNNEI. CDR3 length: 18 amino acids. Losses at the gene ends were 6 bases for V and 0 bases for J; bases not matched to a gene: 9. The CDR3 sequence: CASRRTSGGPYSYNEQFF. The CDR3 DNA follows: TGTGCCAGCAGGAGAACTAGCGGGGGGCCCTACTCCTACAATGAGCAGTTCTTC. Full variable domain (missing parts from reference TRBV2 and TRBJ2-1): EPEVTQTPSHQVTQMGQEVILRCVPISNHLYFYWYRQILGQKVEFLVSFYNNEISEKSEIFDDQFSVERPDGSNFTLKIRSTKLEDSAMYFCASRRTSGGPYSYNEQFFGPGTRLTVL.